This entry features one T cell receptor (beta chain) sequence. This clonotype was counted at least ten times. No cognate antigen has been identified for it. No quality values exist for individual bases; no much larger clone is one base distant. This entry comes from a study of T cell repertoires in cytomegalovirus infection (dated by TCRdb to 2018 to 2020). For context, the study as a whole: Because public TCR beta signatures pointed to carriage of CMV infection together with the matching HLA type, the HLA type of each donor mattered for the analysis.

Trimming accounts for 4 bases at V and 4 bases at J, while the number of junction bases matched to no gene is 3. The CDR3 covers 13 residues, taking in both the cysteine and the phenylalanine. Of the read, only the CDR3 DNA is kept; its 39 bases are in frame from base 1. CDR1 and CDR2 (SGHTA, FQGNSA) derive from the germline V gene. What the research found in general, with its limitations: The ex vivo response was dominated by HLA-C-restricted CMV-specific TCR beta clonotypes, which also provided the single most frequent clonotype in two of eight donors. Cumulative frequency of public TCR beta family members discriminated carriers of CMV infection plus the relevant HLA type in this cohort and an independent roughly 330-donor cohort.

Sequenced on an Illumina HiSeq 1500. The raw public reads went through TCRdb reprocessing: fastp at Q25, MiXCR clone calling, in-frame beta chains kept. Identical CDR3 proteins give one entry, which carries the most common genes and DNA. The sample table shows 150,000 or so distinct CDR3 sequences, and under 8% are seen once. Roughly 17% of the sample comes from the top ten. The chain employs TRBV7-2 and TRBJ1-1, with 7 central nucleotides matching TRBD1. Sequenced material: PBMCs. The clonotype comes from a human donor in good health (CMV status not recorded). Some clones in this sample may be carry-over from other donors' samples. The CDR3: CASSSDRVTEAFF. DNA sequence: TGTGCCAGCAGCTCAGACAGGGTCACTGAAGCTTTCTTT.